Given below is one TCR beta chain in context. This entry is derived from a study of technical replicates of blood from a few donors. TCRdb's copy holds only in-frame clones and misses some; the assay was immunoSEQ multiplex PCR. The repertoire holds around 79,000 clones, with roughly 94% as singletons. CDR1 is MDHEN, CDR2 SYDVKM, per germline. The CDR3 has 13 amino acids. Trimming stripped 3 bases from V and 2 bases from J, with 7 bases between. V usage is TRBV28 and J usage is TRBJ2-5; no firm D call. Sample: T cells isolated from PBMCs. The source is a human donor in good health. CDR3 residues: CASSLIAQETQYF. DNA of the CDR3: TGTGCCAGCAGTTTGATAGCACAAGAGACCCAGTACTTC.